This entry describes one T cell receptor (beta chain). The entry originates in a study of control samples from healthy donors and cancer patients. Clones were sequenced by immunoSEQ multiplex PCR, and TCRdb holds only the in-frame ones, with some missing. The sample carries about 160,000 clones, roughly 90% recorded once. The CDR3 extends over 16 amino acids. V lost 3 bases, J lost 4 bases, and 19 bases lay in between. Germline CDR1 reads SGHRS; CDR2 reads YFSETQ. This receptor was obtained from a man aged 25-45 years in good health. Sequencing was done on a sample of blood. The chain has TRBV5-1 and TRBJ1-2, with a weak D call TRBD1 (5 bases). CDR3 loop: CASSYLRGPPIYGYTF. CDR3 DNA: TGCGCCAGCAGCTACCTTCGGGGCCCCCCGATCTATGGCTACACCTTC.